This T cell receptor (beta chain) was recovered during a study of read filtering for tumor transcriptome and immune sequencing. In the study overall: TCR-mapped reads were about 3.5 to 11 million with IR-seq versus about 75 to 1,400 with RNA-seq.

At the time of active disease, bone marrow was collected from every patient. The V gene's germline CDR1 is SGHRS and CDR2 YFSETQ. Trimming took 1 base from V and 2 from J; bases not matched to a gene: 4. The CDR3 has 15 amino acids. Study-level results: Single-read clonotypes: 80% to 90% of IR-seq clonotypes (roughly 4% of reads), 74.6% of RNA-seq clonotypes (around 45% of reads).

Notes on this clonotype: Its antigen is undetermined.

From 300 to 450 ng of RNA, a library with molecular barcoded alpha/delta and beta/gamma adaptors was made. TCRdb used MiXCR to reprocess the reads, holding one entry per CDR3 protein. The table includes approximately 93,000 distinct CDR3 sequences, roughly 21% detected once. Sequencing used a population of CD138-negative cells sorted from bone marrow. This chain connects TRBV5-1 to TRBJ2-3; 7 nucleotides agree with TRBD1. The clonotype comes from a donor aged 40 or over with multiple myeloma. In DNA form, the CDR3 reads TGCGCCAGCAGCTTGAAGGGGGCCTTCACAGATACGCAGTATTTT. Protein sequence: CASSLKGAFTDTQYF.